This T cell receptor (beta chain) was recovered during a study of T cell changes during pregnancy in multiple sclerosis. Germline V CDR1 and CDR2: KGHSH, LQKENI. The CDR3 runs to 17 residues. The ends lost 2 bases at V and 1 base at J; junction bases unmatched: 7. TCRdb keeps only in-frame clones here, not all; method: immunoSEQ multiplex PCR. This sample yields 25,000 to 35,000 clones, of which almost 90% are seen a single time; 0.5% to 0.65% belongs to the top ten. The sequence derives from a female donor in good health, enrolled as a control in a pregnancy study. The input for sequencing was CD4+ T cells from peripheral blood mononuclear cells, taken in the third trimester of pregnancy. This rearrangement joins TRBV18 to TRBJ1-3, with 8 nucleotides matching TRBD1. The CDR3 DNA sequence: TGTGCCAGCTCACCAAATACAGGGGGGAGATCTGGAAACACCATATATTTT. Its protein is CASSPNTGGRSGNTIYF.